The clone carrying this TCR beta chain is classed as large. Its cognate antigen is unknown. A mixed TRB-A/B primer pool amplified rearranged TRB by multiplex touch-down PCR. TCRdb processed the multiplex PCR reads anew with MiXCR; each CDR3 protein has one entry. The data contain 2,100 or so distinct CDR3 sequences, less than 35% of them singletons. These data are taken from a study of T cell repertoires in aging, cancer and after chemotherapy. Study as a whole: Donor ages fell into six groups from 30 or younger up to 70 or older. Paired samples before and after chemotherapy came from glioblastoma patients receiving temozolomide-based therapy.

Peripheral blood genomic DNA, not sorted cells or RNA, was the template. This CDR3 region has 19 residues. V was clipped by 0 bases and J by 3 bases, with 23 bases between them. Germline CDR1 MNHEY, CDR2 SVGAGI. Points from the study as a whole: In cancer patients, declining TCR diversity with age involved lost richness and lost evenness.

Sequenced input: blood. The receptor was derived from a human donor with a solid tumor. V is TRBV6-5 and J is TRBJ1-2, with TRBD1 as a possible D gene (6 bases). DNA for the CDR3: TGTGCCAGCAGTTACTCAATCAATCCCATCTCAGGGGTTGACTATGGCTACACCTTC. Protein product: CASSYSINPISGVDYGYTF.